The TCR beta chain described here comes from a study of identical twins. Regarding the study as a whole: Not following the same donors, the study drew its conclusions from cross-sectional statistical analysis. With abundant cord blood beta clonotypes, insertions were fewer; memory repertoires showed no such pattern.

Template switching introduced a universal primer site, and the cDNA bore unique molecular identifiers. TCRdb itself ran the 5' RACE reads through MiXCR, one entry per CDR3 protein. The sample has approximately 600,000 distinct CDR3 sequences, 7% to 7.5% seen once; the top ten hold 1.6%. This clonotype appeared many times. Its antigen is still unknown. V lost 7 bases, J lost 2 bases, and 3 bases stayed unmatched. This CDR3 region has 14 residues. Germline V gene lookup returns CDR1 WSHSY and CDR2 SAAADI. The sample was also reused in another study, on yellow fever vaccine responses in identical twins.

This receptor was obtained from a woman between 18 and 29 years old in good health. V usage is TRBV10-2 and J usage is TRBJ2-1; 9 bases line up with TRBD2. Sequencing used PBMCs. The CDR3 spells CASKSSGTYNEQFF. The CDR3 nucleotides read TGCGCCAGCAAGTCTAGCGGGACCTACAATGAGCAGTTCTTC.